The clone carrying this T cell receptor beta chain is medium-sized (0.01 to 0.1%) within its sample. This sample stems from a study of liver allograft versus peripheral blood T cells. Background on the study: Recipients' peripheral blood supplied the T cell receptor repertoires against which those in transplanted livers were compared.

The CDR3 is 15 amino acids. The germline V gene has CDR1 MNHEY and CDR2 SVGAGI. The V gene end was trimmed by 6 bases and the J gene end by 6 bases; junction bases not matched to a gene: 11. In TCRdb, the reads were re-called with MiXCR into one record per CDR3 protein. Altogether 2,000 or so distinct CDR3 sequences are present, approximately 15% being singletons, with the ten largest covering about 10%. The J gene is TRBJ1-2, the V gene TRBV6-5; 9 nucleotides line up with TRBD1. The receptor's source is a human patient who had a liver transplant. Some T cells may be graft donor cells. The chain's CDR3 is CASSSTAGTGNGYTF. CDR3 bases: TGTGCCAGCAGCTCAACCGCCGGGACAGGGAATGGCTACACCTTC.